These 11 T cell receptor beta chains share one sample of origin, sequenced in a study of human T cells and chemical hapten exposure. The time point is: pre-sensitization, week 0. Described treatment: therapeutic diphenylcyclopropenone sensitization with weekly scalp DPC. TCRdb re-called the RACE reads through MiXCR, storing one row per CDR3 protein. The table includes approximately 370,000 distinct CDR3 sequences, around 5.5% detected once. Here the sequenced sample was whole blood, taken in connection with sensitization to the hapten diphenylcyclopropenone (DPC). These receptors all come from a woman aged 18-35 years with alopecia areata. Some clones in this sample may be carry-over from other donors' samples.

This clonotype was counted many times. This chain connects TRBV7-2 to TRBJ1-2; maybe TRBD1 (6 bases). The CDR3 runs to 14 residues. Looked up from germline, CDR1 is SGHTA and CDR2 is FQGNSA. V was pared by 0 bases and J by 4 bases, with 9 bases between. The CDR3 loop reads CASSLADRSYGYTF. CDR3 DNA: TGTGCCAGCAGCTTAGCCGACAGGTCCTATGGCTACACCTTC.

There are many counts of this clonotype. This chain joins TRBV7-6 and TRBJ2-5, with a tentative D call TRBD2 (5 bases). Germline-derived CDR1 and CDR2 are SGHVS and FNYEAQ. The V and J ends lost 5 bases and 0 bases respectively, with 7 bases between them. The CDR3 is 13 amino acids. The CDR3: CASSREYQETQYF. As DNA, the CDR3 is TGTGCCAGCAGCCGGGAATACCAAGAGACCCAGTACTTC. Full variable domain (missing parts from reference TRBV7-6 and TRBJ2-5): GAGVSQSPRYKVTKRGQDVALRCDPISGHVSLYWYRQALGQGPEFLTYFNYEAQQDKSGLPNDRFSAERPEGSISTLTIQRTEQRDSAMYRCASSREYQETQYFGPGTRLLVL.

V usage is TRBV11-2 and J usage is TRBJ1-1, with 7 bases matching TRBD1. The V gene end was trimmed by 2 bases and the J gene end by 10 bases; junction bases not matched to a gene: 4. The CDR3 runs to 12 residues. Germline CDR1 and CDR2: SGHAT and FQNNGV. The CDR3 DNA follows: TGTGCCAGCAGCTTAACAGGGGTGCGAGCTTTCTTT. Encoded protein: CASSLTGVRAFF.

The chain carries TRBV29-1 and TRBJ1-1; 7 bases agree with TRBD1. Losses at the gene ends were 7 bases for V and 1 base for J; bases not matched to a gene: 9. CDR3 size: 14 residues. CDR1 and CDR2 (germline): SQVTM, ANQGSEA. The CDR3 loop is CSAAQGGENTEAFF. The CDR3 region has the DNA TGCAGCGCCGCCCAAGGGGGCGAGAACACTGAAGCTTTCTTT.

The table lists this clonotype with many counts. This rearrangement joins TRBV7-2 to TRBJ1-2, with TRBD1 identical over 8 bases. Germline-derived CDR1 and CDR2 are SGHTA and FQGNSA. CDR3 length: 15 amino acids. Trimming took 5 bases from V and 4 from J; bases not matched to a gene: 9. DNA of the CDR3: TGTGCCAGCAGCCTGGGACAGGAGGTGGGCTATGGCTACACCTTC. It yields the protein CASSLGQEVGYGYTF.

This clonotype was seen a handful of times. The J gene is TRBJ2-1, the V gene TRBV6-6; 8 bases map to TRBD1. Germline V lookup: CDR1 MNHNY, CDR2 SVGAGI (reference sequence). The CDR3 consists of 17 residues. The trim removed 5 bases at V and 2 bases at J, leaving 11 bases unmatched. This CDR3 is CASSTLGQGPAYNEQFF. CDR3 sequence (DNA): TGTGCCAGCAGTACCCTAGGACAGGGTCCTGCCTACAATGAGCAGTTCTTC.

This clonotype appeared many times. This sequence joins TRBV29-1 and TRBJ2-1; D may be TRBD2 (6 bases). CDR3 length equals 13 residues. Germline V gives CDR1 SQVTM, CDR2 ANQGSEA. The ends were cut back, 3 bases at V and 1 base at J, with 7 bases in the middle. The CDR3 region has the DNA TGCAGCGTTGAGCGGGGATCCTACAATGAGCAGTTCTTC. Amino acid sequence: CSVERGSYNEQFF.

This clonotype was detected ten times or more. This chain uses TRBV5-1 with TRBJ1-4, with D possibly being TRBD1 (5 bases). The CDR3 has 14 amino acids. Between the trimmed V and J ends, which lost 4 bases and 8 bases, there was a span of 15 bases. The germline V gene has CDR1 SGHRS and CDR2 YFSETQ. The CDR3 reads CASSARAREEKLFF. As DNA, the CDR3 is TGCGCCAGCAGCGCCAGGGCCCGAGAGGAAAAACTGTTTTTT.

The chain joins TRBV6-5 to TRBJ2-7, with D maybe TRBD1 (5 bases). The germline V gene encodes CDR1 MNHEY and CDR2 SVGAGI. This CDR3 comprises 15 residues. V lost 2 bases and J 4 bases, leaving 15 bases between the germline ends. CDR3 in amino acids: CASSYRGRDRYEQYF. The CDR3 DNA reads TGTGCCAGCAGTTACCGTGGCAGGGATAGGTACGAGCAGTACTTC.

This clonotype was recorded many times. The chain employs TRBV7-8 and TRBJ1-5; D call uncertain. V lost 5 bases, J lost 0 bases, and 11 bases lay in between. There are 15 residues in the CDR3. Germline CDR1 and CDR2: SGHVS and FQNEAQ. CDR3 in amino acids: CASSPTPYSNQPQHF. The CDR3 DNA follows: TGTGCCAGCAGCCCGACACCGTATAGCAATCAGCCCCAGCATTTT.

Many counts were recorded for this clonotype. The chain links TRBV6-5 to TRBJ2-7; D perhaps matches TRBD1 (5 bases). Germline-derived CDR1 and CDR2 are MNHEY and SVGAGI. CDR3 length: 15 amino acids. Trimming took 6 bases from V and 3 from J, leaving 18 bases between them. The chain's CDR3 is CASRKRQPTLYEQYF. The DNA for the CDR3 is TGTGCCAGCAGGAAGCGACAGCCTACACTCTACGAGCAGTACTTC.